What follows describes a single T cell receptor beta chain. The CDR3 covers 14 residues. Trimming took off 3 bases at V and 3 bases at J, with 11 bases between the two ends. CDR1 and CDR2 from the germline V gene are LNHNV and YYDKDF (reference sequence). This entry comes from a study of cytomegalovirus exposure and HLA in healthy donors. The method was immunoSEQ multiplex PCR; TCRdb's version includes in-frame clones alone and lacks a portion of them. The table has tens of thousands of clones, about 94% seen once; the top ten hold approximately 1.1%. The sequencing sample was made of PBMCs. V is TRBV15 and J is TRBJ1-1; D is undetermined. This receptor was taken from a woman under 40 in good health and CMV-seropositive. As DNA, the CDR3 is TGTGCCACCAGCAGGGAGACTTCTGACACTGAAGCTTTCTTT. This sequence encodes CATSRETSDTEAFF.